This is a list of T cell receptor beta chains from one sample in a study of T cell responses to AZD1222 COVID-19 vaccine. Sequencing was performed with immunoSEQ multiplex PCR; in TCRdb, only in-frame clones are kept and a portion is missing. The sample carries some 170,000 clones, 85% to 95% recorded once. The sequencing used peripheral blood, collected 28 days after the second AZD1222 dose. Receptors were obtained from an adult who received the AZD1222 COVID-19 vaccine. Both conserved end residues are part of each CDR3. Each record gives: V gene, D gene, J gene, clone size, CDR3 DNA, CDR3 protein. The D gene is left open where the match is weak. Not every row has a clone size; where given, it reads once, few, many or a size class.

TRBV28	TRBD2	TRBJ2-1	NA	TGTGCCAGCAGCTCTAGCGGGTCATACTCCTACAATGAGCAGTTCTTC	CASSSSGSYSYNEQFF
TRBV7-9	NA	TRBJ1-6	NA	TGTGCCAGCAGCTTAGGGGAGGGTTCACCCCTCCACTTT	CASSLGEGSPLHF
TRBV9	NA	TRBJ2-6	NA	TGTGCCAGCAGCGTAAGTTCCAACTCTGGGGCCAACGTCCTGACTTTC	CASSVSSNSGANVLTF
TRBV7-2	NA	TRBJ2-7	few	TGTGCCAGCAGCTTCACCTACTCCTACGAGCAGTACTTC	CASSFTYSYEQYF
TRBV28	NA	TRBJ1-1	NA	TGTGCCAGCAGCCTCCGTCCGCCGATGAACACTGAAGCTTTCTTT	CASSLRPPMNTEAFF
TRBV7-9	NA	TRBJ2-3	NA	TGTGCCAGCAGCGGGTTCGGGCCAGATACGCAGTATTTT	CASSGFGPDTQYF
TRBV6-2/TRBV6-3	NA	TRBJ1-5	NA	TGTGCCAGCAGTACCGACAGGCAGCCCCAGCATTTT	CASSTDRQPQHF
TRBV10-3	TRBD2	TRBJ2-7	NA	TGTGCCATCAGTTCCCCCGGGACTAGCGGGTCCTACGAGCAGTACTTC	CAISSPGTSGSYEQYF
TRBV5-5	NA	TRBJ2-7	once	TGTGCCAGCAGCTATCGAGTTACCCTTACCTACGAGCAGTACTTC	CASSYRVTLTYEQYF
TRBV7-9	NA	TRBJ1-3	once	TGTGCCAGCAGCTTTATCTCTGGAAACACCATATATTTT	CASSFISGNTIYF
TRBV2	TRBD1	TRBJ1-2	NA	TGTGCCAGCAGTGGGACAGGGAACTATGGCTACACCTTC	CASSGTGNYGYTF
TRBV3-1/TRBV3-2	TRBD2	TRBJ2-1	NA	TGTGCCAGCAGCCAGGTGTCTAGCGGGACCAATGAAGACAATGAGCAGTTCTTC	CASSQVSSGTNEDNEQFF
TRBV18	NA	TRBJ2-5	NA	TGTGCCAGCTCACCGCAGACAGAAGAGACCCAGTACTTC	CASSPQTEETQYF
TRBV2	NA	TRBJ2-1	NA	TGTGCCAGCAGTGAAAGGAAGGGTTTCTCCTACAATGAGCAGTTCTTC	CASSERKGFSYNEQFF
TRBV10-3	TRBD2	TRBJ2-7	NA	TGTGCCATAAGTGAGTTAACTAGCGGTAACTACGAGCAGTACTTC	CAISELTSGNYEQYF
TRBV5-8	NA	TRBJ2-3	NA	TGTGCCAGCAGCGCAGACCGGGGTATCACAGATACGCAGTATTTT	CASSADRGITDTQYF
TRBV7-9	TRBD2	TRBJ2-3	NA	TGTGCCAGCAGCTTAGTGGGGGGAGGGAGGAGCACAGATACGCAGTATTTT	CASSLVGGGRSTDTQYF
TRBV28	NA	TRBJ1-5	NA	TGTGCCAGCAGTTTATTAGCGGGGGACATAAGCAAGCCCCAGCATTTT	CASSLLAGDISKPQHF
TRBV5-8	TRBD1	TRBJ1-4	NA	TGTGCCAGCAGCTCCCCGGGACAGGGGAATGAAAAACTGTTTTTT	CASSSPGQGNEKLFF
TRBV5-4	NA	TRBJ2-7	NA	TGTGCCAGCAGCTTGGACGGTGCCTCCTACGAGCAGTACTTC	CASSLDGASYEQYF
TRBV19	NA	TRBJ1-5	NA	TGTGCCAGTGGTAGGCAGGGCAATCAGCCCCAGCATTTT	CASGRQGNQPQHF
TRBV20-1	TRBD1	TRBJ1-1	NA	TGCAGTGCTAGTACCGCGCAGGGGGCGCGCACTGAAGCTTTCTTT	CSASTAQGARTEAFF